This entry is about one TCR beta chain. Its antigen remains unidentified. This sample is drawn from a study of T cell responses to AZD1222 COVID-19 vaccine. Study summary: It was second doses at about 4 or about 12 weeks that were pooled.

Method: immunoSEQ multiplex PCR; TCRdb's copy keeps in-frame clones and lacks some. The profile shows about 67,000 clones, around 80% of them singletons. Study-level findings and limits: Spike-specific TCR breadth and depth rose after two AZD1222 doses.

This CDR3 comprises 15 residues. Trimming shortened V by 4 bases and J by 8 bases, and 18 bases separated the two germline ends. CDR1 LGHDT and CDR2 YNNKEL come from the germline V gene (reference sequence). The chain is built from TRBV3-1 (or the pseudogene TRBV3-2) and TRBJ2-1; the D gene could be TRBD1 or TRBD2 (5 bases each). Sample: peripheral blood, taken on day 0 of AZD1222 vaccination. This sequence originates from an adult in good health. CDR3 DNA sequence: TGTGCCAGCAGCCTCCCCCTGAGAGGGGCTGATGAGCAGTTCTTC. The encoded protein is CASSLPLRGADEQFF.